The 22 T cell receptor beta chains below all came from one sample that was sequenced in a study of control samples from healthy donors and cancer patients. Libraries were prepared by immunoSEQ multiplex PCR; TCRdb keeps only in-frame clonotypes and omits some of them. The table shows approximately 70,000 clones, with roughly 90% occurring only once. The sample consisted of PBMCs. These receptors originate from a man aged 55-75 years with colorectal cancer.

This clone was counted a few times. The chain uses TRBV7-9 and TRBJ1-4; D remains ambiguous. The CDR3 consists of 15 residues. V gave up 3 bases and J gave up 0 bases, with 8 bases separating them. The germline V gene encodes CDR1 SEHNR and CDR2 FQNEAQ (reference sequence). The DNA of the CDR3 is TGTGCCAGCAGCTTTTTCCACGCAACTAATGAAAAACTGTTTTTT. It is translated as CASSFFHATNEKLFF.

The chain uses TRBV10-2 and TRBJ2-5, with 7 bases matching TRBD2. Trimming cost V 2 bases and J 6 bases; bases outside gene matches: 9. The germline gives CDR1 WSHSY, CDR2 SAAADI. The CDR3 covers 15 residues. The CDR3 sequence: CASSEPGGRVKTQYF. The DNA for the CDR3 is TGCGCCAGCAGTGAGCCCGGGGGGAGGGTAAAGACCCAGTACTTC.

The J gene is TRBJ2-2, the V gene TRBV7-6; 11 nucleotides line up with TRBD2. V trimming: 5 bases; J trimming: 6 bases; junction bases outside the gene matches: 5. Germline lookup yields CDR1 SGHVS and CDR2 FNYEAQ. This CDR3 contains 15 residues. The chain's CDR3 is CASSNSGGVPGELFF. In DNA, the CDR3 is TGTGCCAGCAGCAATAGCGGGGGGGTCCCCGGGGAGCTGTTTTTT.

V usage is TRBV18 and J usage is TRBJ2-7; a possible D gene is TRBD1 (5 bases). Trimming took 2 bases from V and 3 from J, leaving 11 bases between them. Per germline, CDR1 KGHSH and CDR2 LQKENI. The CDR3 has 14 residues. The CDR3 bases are TGTGCCAGCTCACCATTAATAGGGGACTACGAGCAGTACTTC. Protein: CASSPLIGDYEQYF.

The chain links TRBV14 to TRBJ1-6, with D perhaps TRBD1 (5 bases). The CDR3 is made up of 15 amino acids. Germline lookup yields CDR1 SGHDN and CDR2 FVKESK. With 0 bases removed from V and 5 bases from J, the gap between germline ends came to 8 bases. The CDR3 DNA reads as TGTGCCAGCAGCCAAGATGCCAGGGATAATTCACCCCTCCACTTT. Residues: CASSQDARDNSPLHF. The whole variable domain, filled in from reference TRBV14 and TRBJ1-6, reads EAGVTQFPSHSVIEKGQTVTLRCDPISGHDNLYWYRRVMGKEIKFLLHFVKESKQDESGMPNNRFLAERTGGTYSTLKVQPAELEDSGVYFCASSQDARDNSPLHFGNGTRLTVT.

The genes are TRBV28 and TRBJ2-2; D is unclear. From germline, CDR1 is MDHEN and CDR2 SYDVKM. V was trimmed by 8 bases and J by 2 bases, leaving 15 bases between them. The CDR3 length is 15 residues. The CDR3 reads CASALWARNTGELFF. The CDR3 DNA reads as TGTGCCAGCGCTTTATGGGCTAGAAACACCGGGGAGCTGTTTTTT.

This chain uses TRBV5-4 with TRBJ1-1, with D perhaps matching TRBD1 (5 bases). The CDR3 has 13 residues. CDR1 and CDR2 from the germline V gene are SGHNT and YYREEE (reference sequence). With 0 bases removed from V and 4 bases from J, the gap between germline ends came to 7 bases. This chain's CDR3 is CASSLEGSTEAFF. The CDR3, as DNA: TGTGCCAGCAGCTTGGAGGGGTCCACTGAAGCTTTCTTT.

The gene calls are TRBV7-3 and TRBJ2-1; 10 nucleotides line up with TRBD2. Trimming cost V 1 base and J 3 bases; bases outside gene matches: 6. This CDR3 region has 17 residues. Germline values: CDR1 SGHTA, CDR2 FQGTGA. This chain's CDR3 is CASSLSPLAGDYNEQFF. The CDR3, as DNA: TGTGCCAGCAGCTTAAGTCCCCTAGCGGGGGACTACAATGAGCAGTTCTTC.

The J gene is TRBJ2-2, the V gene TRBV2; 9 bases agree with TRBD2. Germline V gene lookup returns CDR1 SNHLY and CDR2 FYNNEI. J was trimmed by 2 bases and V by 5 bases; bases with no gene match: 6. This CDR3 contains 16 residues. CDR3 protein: CASSMEGLANTGELFF. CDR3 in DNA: TGTGCCAGCAGTATGGAGGGACTAGCTAACACCGGGGAGCTGTTTTTT.

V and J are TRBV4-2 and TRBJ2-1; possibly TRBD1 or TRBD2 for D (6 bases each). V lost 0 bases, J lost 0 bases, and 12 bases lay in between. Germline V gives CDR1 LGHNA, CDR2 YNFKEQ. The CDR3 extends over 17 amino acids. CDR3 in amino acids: CASSQDRGASSYNEQFF. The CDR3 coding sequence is TGTGCCAGCAGCCAAGATAGGGGGGCAAGCTCCTACAATGAGCAGTTCTTC.

The CDR3 loop reads CAWTQGYTQYF. DNA for the CDR3: TGTGCCTGGACCCAGGGGTATACGCAGTATTTT. This chain uses TRBV30 with TRBJ2-3; tentative D call: TRBD1 (6 bases). Germline-derived CDR1 and CDR2 are GTSNPN and SVGIG (reference sequence). V was clipped by 4 bases and J by 7 bases, with 9 bases between them. The CDR3 spans 11 residues.

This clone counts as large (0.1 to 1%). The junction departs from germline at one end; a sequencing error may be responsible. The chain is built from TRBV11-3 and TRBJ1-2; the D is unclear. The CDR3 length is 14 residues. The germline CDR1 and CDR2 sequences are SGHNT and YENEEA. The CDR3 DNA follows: TGTGCAAGCAGCTTAGTTGGGCATCCGAATGGCTACACCTTC. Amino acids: CASSLVGHPNGYTF.

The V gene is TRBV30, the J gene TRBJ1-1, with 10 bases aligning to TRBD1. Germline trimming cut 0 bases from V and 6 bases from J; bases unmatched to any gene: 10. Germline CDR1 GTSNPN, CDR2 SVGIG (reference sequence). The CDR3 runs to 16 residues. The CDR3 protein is CAWSVPPGQGSAEAFF. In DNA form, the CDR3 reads TGTGCCTGGAGTGTACCTCCGGGACAGGGGTCTGCTGAAGCTTTCTTT.

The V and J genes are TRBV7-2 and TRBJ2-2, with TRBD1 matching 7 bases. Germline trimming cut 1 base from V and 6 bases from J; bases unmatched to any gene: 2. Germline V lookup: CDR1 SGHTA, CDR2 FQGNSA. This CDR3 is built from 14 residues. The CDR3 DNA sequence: TGTGCCAGCAGCTTAGACAGGGGCGCCGGGGAGCTGTTTTTT. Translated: CASSLDRGAGELFF.

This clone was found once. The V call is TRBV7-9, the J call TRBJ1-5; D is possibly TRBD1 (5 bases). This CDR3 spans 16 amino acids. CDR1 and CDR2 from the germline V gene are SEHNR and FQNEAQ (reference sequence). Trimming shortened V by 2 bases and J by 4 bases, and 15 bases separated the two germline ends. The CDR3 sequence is CASSLYDGGWNQPQHF. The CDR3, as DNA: TGTGCCAGCAGCTTATATGATGGGGGGTGGAATCAGCCCCAGCATTTT. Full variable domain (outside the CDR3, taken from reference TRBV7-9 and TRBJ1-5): DTGVSQNPRHKITKRGQNVTFRCDPISEHNRLYWYRQTLGQGPEFLTYFQNEAQLEKSRLLSDRFSAERPKGSFSTLEIQRTEQGDSAMYLCASSLYDGGWNQPQHFGDGTRLSIL.

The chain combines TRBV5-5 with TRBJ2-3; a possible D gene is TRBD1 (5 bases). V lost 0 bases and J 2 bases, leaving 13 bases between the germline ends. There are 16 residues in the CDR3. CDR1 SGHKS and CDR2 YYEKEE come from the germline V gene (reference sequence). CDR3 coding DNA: TGTGCCAGCAGCTTGGAGGGGTGGGATTTCACAGATACGCAGTATTTT. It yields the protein CASSLEGWDFTDTQYF.

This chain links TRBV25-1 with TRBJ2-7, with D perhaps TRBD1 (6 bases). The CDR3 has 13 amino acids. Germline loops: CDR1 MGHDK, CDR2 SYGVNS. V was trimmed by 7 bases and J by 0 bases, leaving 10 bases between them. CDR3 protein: CASTRDNSYEQYF. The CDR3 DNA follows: TGTGCCAGCACCCGGGACAACTCCTACGAGCAGTACTTC.

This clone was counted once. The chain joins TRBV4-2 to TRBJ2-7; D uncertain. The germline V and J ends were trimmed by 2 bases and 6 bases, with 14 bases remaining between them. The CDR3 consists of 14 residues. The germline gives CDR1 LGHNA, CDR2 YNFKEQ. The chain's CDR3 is CASSQSDQRGEQYF. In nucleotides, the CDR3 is TGTGCCAGCAGCCAATCGGACCAACGAGGCGAGCAGTACTTC.

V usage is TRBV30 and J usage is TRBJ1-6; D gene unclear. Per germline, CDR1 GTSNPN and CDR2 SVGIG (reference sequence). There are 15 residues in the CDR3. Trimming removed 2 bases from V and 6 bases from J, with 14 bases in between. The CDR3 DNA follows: TGTGCCTGGAGTTTGATTGGGAGGACTAATTCACCCCTCCACTTT. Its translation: CAWSLIGRTNSPLHF. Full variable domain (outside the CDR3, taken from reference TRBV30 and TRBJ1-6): SQTIHQWPATLVQPVGSPLSLECTVEGTSNPNLYWYRQAAGRGLQLLFYSVGIGQISSEVPQNLSASRPQDRQFILSSKKLLLSDSGFYLCAWSLIGRTNSPLHFGNGTRLTVT.

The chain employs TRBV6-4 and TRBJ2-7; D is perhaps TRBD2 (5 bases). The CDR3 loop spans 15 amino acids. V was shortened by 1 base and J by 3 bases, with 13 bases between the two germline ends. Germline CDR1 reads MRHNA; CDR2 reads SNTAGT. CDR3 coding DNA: TGTGCCAGCAGTGACTTTCCAAGACGGGGCTACGAGCAGTACTTC. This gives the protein CASSDFPRRGYEQYF.

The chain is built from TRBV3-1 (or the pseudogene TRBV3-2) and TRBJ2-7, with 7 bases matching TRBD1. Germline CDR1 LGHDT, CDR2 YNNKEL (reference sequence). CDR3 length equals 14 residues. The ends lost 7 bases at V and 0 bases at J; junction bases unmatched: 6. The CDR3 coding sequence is TGTGCCAGCACCTCGACAGGGACCTCCTACGAGCAGTACTTC. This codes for CASTSTGTSYEQYF.

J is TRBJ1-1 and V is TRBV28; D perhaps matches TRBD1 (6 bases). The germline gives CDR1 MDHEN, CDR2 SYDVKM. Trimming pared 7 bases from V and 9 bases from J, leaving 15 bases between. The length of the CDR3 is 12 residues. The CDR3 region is CASTQRGAQAFF. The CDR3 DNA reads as TGTGCCAGCACCCAAAGGGGGGCCCAAGCTTTCTTT.